A selection of T cell receptor beta chains follows, all from one sample in a study of human T cells and chemical hapten exposure. From the RACE reads, TCRdb called clonotypes with MiXCR, one entry per CDR3 protein. This sample has just over 350,000 distinct CDR3 sequences; roughly 6% occur once, and the top ten carry about 5.4%. Sequencing was performed on whole blood, taken in connection with sensitization to the hapten diphenylcyclopropenone (DPC). These receptors originate from a woman between 18 and 29 years old with alopecia areata. Some clones in this sample may be carry-over from other donors' samples. CDR3s include the opening cysteine and the closing phenylalanine or tryptophan. A D gene is named only where the DNA matches it firmly. The listing skips clone size in some rows; elsewhere it reads once, few, many or a size class.

size	J	V	D	DNA	CDR3
few	TRBJ2-3	TRBV5-5	.	TGTGCCAGCAGCTCCCGTCTAGAGACGCGGACAGATACGCAGTATTTT	CASSSRLETRTDTQYF
.	TRBJ1-1	TRBV5-5	.	TGTGCCAGTAGCTTGTCGGCCAGGGTCCTGGGTATGAACACTGAAGCTTTCTTT	CASSLSARVLGMNTEAFF
.	TRBJ1-5	TRBV6-1	.	TGTGCCAGCAGAGGGTTGCAGGGGAGTCAGCCCCAGCATTTT	CASRGLQGSQPQHF
.	TRBJ1-1	TRBV9	.	TGTGCCAGCAGCGCCGAGACAGTCAACACTGAAGCTTTCTTT	CASSAETVNTEAFF
many	TRBJ1-5	TRBV29-1	.	TGCAGCGTTGGGACTGGCAATCAGCCCCAGCATTTT	CSVGTGNQPQHF
many	TRBJ1-2	TRBV12-3/TRBV12-4	.	TGTGCCAGCACCTCAGGGGCTCCTCCTTATGGCTACACCTTC	CASTSGAPPYGYTF
many	TRBJ1-2	TRBV12-3/TRBV12-4	.	TGTGCCAGCAGAATCCAAACAGGTTATGGCTACACCTTC	CASRIQTGYGYTF
.	TRBJ2-3	TRBV6-5	TRBD2	TGTGCCAGCAGTAACCGAGCGGGGGGGCGGGCAGATACGCAGTATTTT	CASSNRAGGRADTQYF
few	TRBJ2-3	TRBV12-3/TRBV12-4	TRBD2	TGTGCCAGCACCCAAGGACTAGCGGGGTTAGAAGGGACGCAGTATTTT	CASTQGLAGLEGTQYF
many	TRBJ1-6	TRBV20-1	.	TGCAGTGCACCGGACATACAGGAACGGGATTCACCCCTCCACTTT	CSAPDIQERDSPLHF
.	TRBJ2-1	TRBV28	TRBD2	TGTGCCAGCACCCGAATGAGCGGGGGGGCCCATGAGCAGTTCTTC	CASTRMSGGAHEQFF
many	TRBJ1-6	TRBV10-3	TRBD1	TGTGCCATCAGTCGCGGGACAGGGAGGAATTCACCCCTCCACTTT	CAISRGTGRNSPLHF
few	TRBJ2-7	TRBV10-3	TRBD1	TGTGCCATCAGTAACCGCCCAGGACAGGGCGAGCAGTACTTC	CAISNRPGQGEQYF
few	TRBJ1-1	TRBV6-5	TRBD1	TGTGCCAGCAGTTACAACACAGGGGGCGGAGGGACTGAAGCTTTCTTT	CASSYNTGGGGTEAFF
few	TRBJ1-1	TRBV12-5	TRBD1	TGTGCTAGTGGTCCCGGACAGGGTAAGAGGAACACTGAAGCTTTCTTT	CASGPGQGKRNTEAFF
.	TRBJ1-6	TRBV9	TRBD1	TGTGCCAGCAGCTCGCGGACAGGGGGAAATTCACCCCTCCACTTT	CASSSRTGGNSPLHF
.	TRBJ1-2	TRBV11-1	TRBD1	TGTGCCAGCAGCTTCGCACCGCCGGGACAGGGGGCTGGTGGCTACACCTTC	CASSFAPPGQGAGGYTF
.	TRBJ1-4	TRBV2	.	TGTGCCAGCAGTGAAGGACAGTATAATGAAAAACTGTTTTTT	CASSEGQYNEKLFF
few	TRBJ2-3	TRBV6-1	.	TGTGCCAGCAGTGGTGAAGGGGTAGATACGCAGTATTTT	CASSGEGVDTQYF
few	TRBJ1-4	TRBV20-1	TRBD1	TGCAGTGCTAGACTTTCACAGGGGAGGGAAAAACTGTTTTTT	CSARLSQGREKLFF
.	TRBJ1-1	TRBV5-1	TRBD1	TGCGCCAGCAGCCGTTCAACAGGGGACACTGAAGCTTTCTTT	CASSRSTGDTEAFF
many	TRBJ1-5	TRBV28	.	TGTGCCAGCAGTCCTACCTGGATTTATAGCAATCAGCCCCAGCATTTT	CASSPTWIYSNQPQHF
few	TRBJ1-2	TRBV5-5	TRBD1	TGTGCCAGCAGCCTGGGACAGGGGGGAGTCTATGGCTACACCTTC	CASSLGQGGVYGYTF
few	TRBJ1-5	TRBV19	.	TGTGCCAGTAGTATAAGGGCTCAGCCCCAGCATTTT	CASSIRAQPQHF
many	TRBJ1-5	TRBV6-2/TRBV6-3	.	TGTGCCAGCAGTTACTCGTCAGGGCAGGGGCAGCCCCAGCATTTT	CASSYSSGQGQPQHF
many	TRBJ2-4	TRBV6-2/TRBV6-3	.	TGTGCCAGCAGTTTAGCGACGCTAGTAAACATTCAGTACTTC	CASSLATLVNIQYF
.	TRBJ2-5	TRBV28	TRBD2	TGTGCCAGCAGTCCTGCGGGGGGGCGTGAGACCCAGTACTTC	CASSPAGGRETQYF
many	TRBJ2-7	TRBV7-9	TRBD1	TGTGCCAGCAGTTACGGACAGGGGACCAACTACGAGCAGTACTTC	CASSYGQGTNYEQYF
.	TRBJ2-3	TRBV7-6	TRBD2	TGTGCCAGCGGCAGACTAGCCGGTGCAGATACGCAGTATTTT	CASGRLAGADTQYF
few	TRBJ2-7	TRBV7-6	TRBD1	TGTGCCAGCAGCTCGAGACAGGGGGCGAATTCCTACGAGCAGTACTTC	CASSSRQGANSYEQYF
many	TRBJ1-2	TRBV29-1	.	TGCAGCGTTGTGACCCCCTCTAACTATGGCTACACCTTC	CSVVTPSNYGYTF
.	TRBJ1-1	TRBV4-3	.	TGCGCCAGCAGCCAAGAGAAGGGGCCGCACACTGAAGCTTTCTTT	CASSQEKGPHTEAFF
few	TRBJ1-2	TRBV6-5	.	TGTGCCAGCAGTTACTCGGCAGGGCCGTCCCCCTATGGCTACACCTTC	CASSYSAGPSPYGYTF
.	TRBJ2-3	TRBV5-1	TRBD2	TGCGCCAGCAGCTTGGAGGGACTAGCGGGCACAGATACGCAGTATTTT	CASSLEGLAGTDTQYF
many	TRBJ1-1	TRBV6-1	TRBD1	TGTGCCAGCAGGGGGACAGGGCCGAACACTGAAGCTTTCTTT	CASRGTGPNTEAFF
many	TRBJ2-1	TRBV28	.	TGTGCCAGCAGTCAACCTCCGCCCCGGTGGGGCTATGAGCAGTTCTTC	CASSQPPPRWGYEQFF
few	TRBJ2-3	TRBV6-2/TRBV6-3	.	TGTGCCAGCAGTTACAGACAGCCCGTCAAAGGAGATACGCAGTATTTT	CASSYRQPVKGDTQYF
few	TRBJ2-5	TRBV7-9	TRBD2	TGTGCCAGCAGCTTAGCCCGGGGGGGCAGAGAGACCCAGTACTTC	CASSLARGGRETQYF
few	TRBJ2-1	TRBV6-6	TRBD1	TGTGCCAGCAGTTCAACCAGGACAGGGGAAAGGAATGAGCAGTTCTTC	CASSSTRTGERNEQFF
many	TRBJ2-4	TRBV5-1	.	TGCGCCAGCAGCCCGGAGGCTGCCTCAGCCAAAAACATTCAGTACTTC	CASSPEAASAKNIQYF
.	TRBJ2-1	TRBV4-3	TRBD1	TGCGCCAGCAGGACCGGAGACAGGGTTTACAATGAGCAGTTCTTC	CASRTGDRVYNEQFF
.	TRBJ1-4	TRBV27	.	TGTGCCAGCAGTTTATGGACAGCCGGTAGGGAAAAACTGTTTTTT	CASSLWTAGREKLFF
many	TRBJ1-5	TRBV20-1	.	TGCAGTGCTAGAGTAGACAGAAATCAGCCCCAGCATTTT	CSARVDRNQPQHF
few	TRBJ2-2	TRBV2	.	TGTGCCAGCAGTTACAGGAACACCGGGGAGCTGTTTTTT	CASSYRNTGELFF
.	TRBJ1-5	TRBV6-6	.	TGTGCCAGCAGACCCCGAGGCGCGGATGGTAGTAATCAGCCCCAGCATTTT	CASRPRGADGSNQPQHF
many	TRBJ1-6	TRBV7-2	TRBD1	TGTGCCAGCAGCCTCGACAGGGGGTCCGATTCACCCCTCCACTTT	CASSLDRGSDSPLHF
many	TRBJ1-1	TRBV6-5	.	TGTGCCAGCAGGCAATACACTGAAGCTTTCTTT	CASRQYTEAFF
many	TRBJ1-5	TRBV3-1	TRBD1	TGTGCCAGCAGCGCTACAGGGGGCGGAATCGATCAGCCCCAGCATTTT	CASSATGGGIDQPQHF
many	TRBJ2-3	TRBV4-2	TRBD2	TGTGCCAGCAGCCCGGGACTAGCGGGGGGGCCGGGCACAGATACGCAGTATTTT	CASSPGLAGGPGTDTQYF
.	TRBJ1-5	TRBV15	.	TGTGCCACCAGCAGAGATCTTGGGACCGCAAATCAGCCCCAGCATTTT	CATSRDLGTANQPQHF
few	TRBJ1-5	TRBV3-1	.	TGTGCCAGCAGCCAAGTACCCGGGGTCAATCAGCCCCAGCATTTT	CASSQVPGVNQPQHF
.	TRBJ2-1	TRBV6-5	TRBD2	TGTGCCGCCGGCGGGGGGTCCTACAATGAGCAGTTCTTC	CAAGGGSYNEQFF
many	TRBJ2-2	TRBV29-1	TRBD1	TGCAGTGCCGGGACAGGGGACACCGGGGAGCTGTTTTTT	CSAGTGDTGELFF
.	TRBJ1-4	TRBV2	.	TGTGCCAGCAGTGTCGGGCAGGGTTTGGGAAAACTGTTTTTT	CASSVGQGLGKLFF
few	TRBJ2-3	TRBV20-1	.	TGCAGTGTATTAGACCCACCCGAGGATACGCAGTATTTT	CSVLDPPEDTQYF
.	TRBJ1-2	TRBV29-1	.	TGCAGCGATGGGACATTAAACTATGGCTACACCTTC	CSDGTLNYGYTF
many	TRBJ1-5	TRBV4-2	TRBD1	TGTGCCAGCAGCCAAGAGGTGACAGGGGGGAATCAGCCCCAGCATTTT	CASSQEVTGGNQPQHF